A selection of T cell receptor beta chains follows, all from one sample in a study of graft-versus-host responses after intestinal transplantation. Clones were read by immunoSEQ multiplex PCR, and TCRdb kept only the in-frame ones, dropping some. The table shows nearly 25,000 clones, with about 39% occurring only once. This material consisted of alloreactive CD4+ T cells from a mixed lymphocyte reaction culture, taken before intestinal transplant. The receptors were sampled from a human patient who received an intestinal transplant. CDR3s include the opening cysteine and the closing phenylalanine or tryptophan. A D gene is named only where the DNA matches it firmly. Only part of the rows carry a size: once, few, many, or a class if the clone is expanded.

j_gene | d_gene | abundance | v_gene | CDR3nt | CDR3aa
TRBJ2-7 | - | - | TRBV7-2 | TGTGCCAGCAGCTTAGATGGTCCTAGCGCCAGGCAGTACTTC | CASSLDGPSARQYF
TRBJ1-6 | TRBD1 | - | TRBV19 | TGTGCCAGTAACACGGGACAGGGCCTCTCCTATAATTCACCCCTCCACTTT | CASNTGQGLSYNSPLHF
TRBJ2-2 | - | few | TRBV11-3 | TGTGCCAGCAGCTGGGCTCCTGTGACAGGCTCCGGGGAGCTGTTTTTT | CASSWAPVTGSGELFF
TRBJ1-4 | TRBD1 | - | TRBV9 | TGTGCCAGCAGCGTAGAACCCACAGGGGGCTATGAAAAACTGTTTTTT | CASSVEPTGGYEKLFF
TRBJ2-7 | - | few | TRBV7-9 | TGTGCCAGCAGCTTAGGCCGATACGGCTACGAGCAGTACTTC | CASSLGRYGYEQYF
TRBJ2-1 | - | - | TRBV19 | TGTGCCAGTAGTATGCGAGGAGGTCGGAAGACGTTCTTC | CASSMRGGRKTFF
TRBJ1-2 | - | - | TRBV9 | TGTGCCAGCAGCGTATCGGGGAACTATGGCTACACCTTC | CASSVSGNYGYTF
TRBJ1-6 | TRBD1 | few | TRBV10-3 | TGTGCCATACAGGGGGACAAGAATTCACCCCTCCACTTT | CAIQGDKNSPLHF
TRBJ1-1 | TRBD1 | - | TRBV4-3 | TGCGCCAGCAGCCCCTCCAGGGGGATGAACACTGAAGCTTTCTTT | CASSPSRGMNTEAFF
TRBJ1-6 | - | - | TRBV5-4 | TGTGCCAGCAGCTTGGCGGGGGGGCGCGCCTATAATTCACCCCTCCACTTT | CASSLAGGRAYNSPLHF
TRBJ2-7 | TRBD2 | few | TRBV6-5 | TGTGCCAGCAGTTACGGTAGCGGGACTTACGAGCAGTACTTC | CASSYGSGTYEQYF
TRBJ1-5 | - | - | TRBV4-1 | TGCGCCAGCAGTCATCCAGGCGGCAATCAGCCCCAGCATTTT | CASSHPGGNQPQHF
TRBJ2-1 | - | - | TRBV27 | TGTGCCAGCAGTTTAAGTGTTACAGGGTCTCTCTACAATGAGCAGTTCTTC | CASSLSVTGSLYNEQFF
TRBJ1-6 | - | few | TRBV30 | TGTGCCTGGAGCAGTGCCCCGTATTTTCGGCAGGGGAATTCACCCCTCCACTTT | CAWSSAPYFRQGNSPLHF
TRBJ2-7 | TRBD1 | - | TRBV5-1 | TGCGCCAGCAGCTTGCGGACAGGGGAGAACTACGAGCAGTACTTC | CASSLRTGENYEQYF
TRBJ1-2 | - | - | TRBV4-1 | TGCGCCAGCAGCCAAGATTTTTACTACACCTTC | CASSQDFYYTF
TRBJ2-4 | - | - | TRBV11-3 | TGTGCCAGCAGCTCTAGCCCAGCCAAAAACATTCAGTACTTC | CASSSSPAKNIQYF
TRBJ2-7 | - | - | TRBV11-2 | TGTGCCAGCAGCTTAACTGTCGCGGGACCTGCCTACGAGCAGTACTTC | CASSLTVAGPAYEQYF
TRBJ1-1 | - | - | TRBV28 | TGTGCCAGCAGTTTGTATGGGCCAAGCCTCAACACTGAAGCTTTCTTT | CASSLYGPSLNTEAFF
TRBJ1-5 | - | - | TRBV28 | TGTGCCAGCAGAGAGAATCAGCCCCAGCATTTT | CASRENQPQHF
TRBJ2-5 | - | - | TRBV18 | TGTGCCAGCTCACCGGCGGGATGGGGGACCCAGTACTTC | CASSPAGWGTQYF
TRBJ1-5 | - | - | TRBV20-1 | TGCAGTGCTGGGACAAATCAGCCCCAGCATTTT | CSAGTNQPQHF
TRBJ1-5 | - | few | TRBV29-1 | TGCAGCGTTGCCTCGGGGTATAGCAATCAGCCCCAGCATTTT | CSVASGYSNQPQHF
TRBJ1-5 | - | few | TRBV6-5 | TGTGCCAGCAGTTTACGGGGAGGAAATCAGCCCCAGCATTTT | CASSLRGGNQPQHF
TRBJ2-7 | - | - | TRBV28 | TGTGCCAGCAGTTTAGGGGGCCGGCAGGATAAATCCTACGAGCAGTACTTC | CASSLGGRQDKSYEQYF
TRBJ2-7 | TRBD2 | - | TRBV28 | TGTGCCACGCTAGCGGGGGGTCGAGGAGGAAACGAGCAGTACTTC | CATLAGGRGGNEQYF
TRBJ1-1 | - | - | TRBV5-1 | TGCGCCAGCAGCAATTTCCCCGGAGGGACTGAAGCTTTCTTT | CASSNFPGGTEAFF
TRBJ1-3 | TRBD1 | - | TRBV6-5 | TGTGCCAGCAGCTACGACAGGGGTTCTGGAAACACCATATATTTT | CASSYDRGSGNTIYF
TRBJ2-1 | TRBD2 | few | TRBV5-6 | TGTGCCAGCAGCTTAACTAGCGGGAGTGAGCAGTTCTTC | CASSLTSGSEQFF
TRBJ1-6 | - | few | TRBV6-5 | TGTGCCACCCAGTTTATCCAGGGGTGGAATTCACCCCTCCACTTT | CATQFIQGWNSPLHF
TRBJ1-6 | TRBD1 | few | TRBV19 | TGTGCCAGTAGTACTACAGGGGGTCTGGGGAATTCACCCCTCCACTTT | CASSTTGGLGNSPLHF
TRBJ1-1 | - | - | TRBV15 | TGTGCCACCAGCAGAGGGACACCCATAGAAGGGAACACTGAAGCTTTCTTT | CATSRGTPIEGNTEAFF
TRBJ2-7 | TRBD2 | - | TRBV6-5 | TGTGCCAGCAGCCCCGGGACTAAACCCCACGAGCAGTACTTC | CASSPGTKPHEQYF
TRBJ1-1 | - | - | TRBV12-2 | TGTGCAAGTCGCATAGGAACAGAGAACACTGAAGCTTTCTTT | CASRIGTENTEAFF
TRBJ2-7 | TRBD1 | - | TRBV6-4 | TGTGCCAGCAGTATGGGGACAGGGTACGAGCAGTACTTC | CASSMGTGYEQYF
TRBJ1-6 | - | - | TRBV5-1 | TGCGCCAGCAGCTTGGAGGTCAGGATCAATTCACCCCTCCACTTT | CASSLEVRINSPLHF
TRBJ2-3 | TRBD2 | - | TRBV9 | TGTGCCAGCACCCGGCGGGCGGGGGACCGAGGGGATACGCAGTATTTT | CASTRRAGDRGDTQYF
TRBJ1-5 | - | - | TRBV28 | TGTGCCAGCAGTCCTTGGGGAGGGAGTATGGTTCAGCCCCAGCATTTT | CASSPWGGSMVQPQHF
TRBJ2-1 | TRBD2 | - | TRBV19 | TGTGCCAGTAGTATGTCCCTCGTAACTAGCGGGAGGACACGCTCCTACAATGAGCAGTTCTTC | CASSMSLVTSGRTRSYNEQFF
TRBJ1-5 | TRBD1 | few | TRBV6-5 | TGTGCCAGCAGTTACTCGGCGCAGGGGGCGGGTCAGCCCCAGCATTTT | CASSYSAQGAGQPQHF
TRBJ2-5 | TRBD2 | - | TRBV30 | TGTGCCTGGAGTGTACGGGCGGGAGTCGGGACCCAGTACTTC | CAWSVRAGVGTQYF
TRBJ2-2 | TRBD2 | - | TRBV4-2 | TGTGCCAGCAGCCACCGGGGACTAGTCAGGACCGGGGAGCTGTTTTTT | CASSHRGLVRTGELFF
TRBJ1-2 | - | - | TRBV30 | TGTGCCTGGACAGGGCTCTATGGCTACACCTTC | CAWTGLYGYTF
TRBJ1-2 | - | few | TRBV4-2 | TGTGCCAGCAGCCAGGTAATTGGACAGACAAACTATGGCTACACCTTC | CASSQVIGQTNYGYTF
TRBJ2-5 | - | - | TRBV19 | TGTGCCAGTAGTATTGGCGGTTCCGCTGAGACCCAGTACTTC | CASSIGGSAETQYF
TRBJ2-5 | - | - | TRBV7-6 | TGTGCCAGCAGCGAAAGGGGGACCCAGTACTTC | CASSERGTQYF
TRBJ1-5 | - | - | TRBV7-9 | TGTGCCAGCACACGGGGAAATCAGCCCCAGCATTTT | CASTRGNQPQHF
TRBJ2-7 | - | - | TRBV30 | TGTGCCTGGAGTGCCGTTGGGGGCAGGGGATACGAGCAGTACTTC | CAWSAVGGRGYEQYF
TRBJ1-1 | - | - | TRBV5-1 | TGCGCCAGCAGCCAGTCGACTCTCAACACTGAAGCTTTCTTT | CASSQSTLNTEAFF
TRBJ1-4 | - | - | TRBV7-9 | TGTGCCAGCAGCTCGCGCAGGGTTGTGACTAATGAAAAACTGTTTTTT | CASSSRRVVTNEKLFF
TRBJ1-6 | - | - | TRBV19 | TGTGCCAGTAAGAGAGGGACAAACTCCTATAATTCACCCCTCCACTTT | CASKRGTNSYNSPLHF
TRBJ1-6 | TRBD1 | - | TRBV30 | TGTGCCTGGAGTGTACCGACAGGGAAGAATTCACCCCTCCACTTT | CAWSVPTGKNSPLHF
TRBJ1-2 | TRBD1 | - | TRBV6-6 | TGTGCCAGCACCTTGACAGGGATGCGCTACACCTTC | CASTLTGMRYTF
TRBJ2-7 | - | few | TRBV30 | TGTGCCTGGAGTTGGGTTTTCATACAGGGACCGGCCGAGCAGTACTTC | CAWSWVFIQGPAEQYF
TRBJ1-5 | - | few | TRBV19 | TGTGCCAGTAGTATTGGTCCGTACCTTGCGGGCAATCAGCCCCAGCATTTT | CASSIGPYLAGNQPQHF
TRBJ2-3 | - | - | TRBV9 | TGTGCCAGCAGCGCTAATAGCGGAGGCCGAACAGATACGCAGTATTTT | CASSANSGGRTDTQYF
TRBJ1-1 | - | - | TRBV29-1 | TGCAGCGTTGAAGTGAGGCAGAACACTGAAGCTTTCTTT | CSVEVRQNTEAFF
TRBJ2-2 | TRBD2 | few | TRBV7-2 | TGTGCCAGCAGCCACCGGGGGGGCTACACCGGGGAGCTGTTTTTT | CASSHRGGYTGELFF